This is a list of T cell receptor beta chains from one sample in a study of identifying expanded T cells in peripheral blood. TCRdb's table, derived via immunoSEQ multiplex PCR, lists solely in-frame clones and lacks some. The sample holds some 91,000 clones, about 91% seen once. Sequenced material: blood. The receptors come from a person aged 18 to 75 in good health. CDR3s include the opening cysteine and the closing phenylalanine or tryptophan. D genes are given only for firm matches. Not every row has a clone size; where given, it reads once, few, many or a size class.

v_gene	d_gene	len	abundance	j_gene	CDR3aa	CDR3nt
TRBV28	TRBD1	16	.	TRBJ2-2	CASSPWTGSGTGELFF	TGTGCCAGCAGCCCGTGGACAGGGAGTGGTACCGGGGAGCTGTTTTTT
TRBV5-4	.	13	.	TRBJ2-7	CASSTPLQDEQYF	TGTGCCAGCAGTACCCCGCTACAAGACGAGCAGTACTTC
TRBV10-2	.	14	.	TRBJ1-1	CASVRTGSGTEAFF	TGCGCCAGCGTTCGTACAGGGTCAGGGACTGAAGCTTTCTTT
TRBV9	TRBD1	19	.	TRBJ2-2	CASSVTLGQGGYGTGELFF	TGTGCCAGCAGCGTGACCCTAGGACAGGGGGGGTATGGCACCGGGGAGCTGTTTTTT
TRBV2	.	12	.	TRBJ1-3	CASSREGNTIYF	TGTGCCAGCAGTCGTGAGGGAAACACCATATATTTT
TRBV28	.	10	.	TRBJ2-1	CASTGTSKFF	TGTGCCAGCACCGGGACAAGTAAGTTCTTC
TRBV5-5	.	14	.	TRBJ1-2	CASSSRRDIRGYTF	TGTGCCAGCAGCTCGCGTCGGGACATTAGGGGCTACACCTTC
TRBV9	.	11	once	TRBJ2-7	CASSGGVEQYF	TGTGCCAGCAGCGGGGGAGTCGAGCAGTACTTC
TRBV6-1	.	14	.	TRBJ2-7	CASSELVRADEQYF	TGTGCCAGCAGTGAGTTGGTCAGGGCCGACGAGCAGTACTTC
TRBV6-5	.	13	.	TRBJ1-5	CASSYRGDQPQHF	TGTGCCAGCAGTTACAGGGGAGATCAGCCCCAGCATTTT
TRBV28	.	14	.	TRBJ2-7	CASSLQGPSYEQYF	TGTGCCAGCAGTTTGCAGGGACCCTCCTACGAGCAGTACTTC
TRBV9	TRBD1	14	.	TRBJ1-5	CASSITGGDQPQHF	TGTGCCAGCAGCATAACAGGGGGCGATCAGCCCCAGCATTTT
TRBV6-6	TRBD1	16	.	TRBJ1-5	CASSYVPGPGGQPQHF	TGTGCCAGCAGTTACGTGCCCGGGCCAGGGGGTCAGCCCCAGCATTTT
TRBV7-9	.	14	.	TRBJ2-5	CASSLGGSAETQYF	TGTGCCAGCAGCTTAGGTGGTAGCGCGGAGACCCAGTACTTC
TRBV6-6	.	15	.	TRBJ1-5	CASSYWGGGHQPQHF	TGTGCCAGCAGTTATTGGGGTGGGGGGCATCAGCCCCAGCATTTT
TRBV7-2	.	12	.	TRBJ1-5	CASSLINQPQHF	TGTGCCAGCAGCTTAATAAATCAGCCCCAGCATTTT
TRBV28	TRBD1	15	.	TRBJ2-3	CASSPTGEGTDTQYF	TGTGCCAGCAGTCCGACAGGGGAGGGCACAGATACGCAGTATTTT
TRBV7-2	TRBD2	15	.	TRBJ2-7	CASSRLAGISYEQYF	TGTGCCAGCAGCCGACTAGCGGGGATCTCCTACGAGCAGTACTTC
TRBV5-1	TRBD1	14	.	TRBJ2-5	CASSLRDSQETQYF	TGCGCCAGCAGCTTGAGGGACAGCCAAGAGACCCAGTACTTC
TRBV7-9	.	13	.	TRBJ2-3	CASTSSVADTQYF	TGTGCCAGCACCTCCTCGGTGGCAGATACGCAGTATTTT
TRBV10-1	.	12	few	TRBJ2-2	CASRHGTGELFF	TGCGCCAGCCGTCACGGAACCGGGGAGCTGTTTTTT
TRBV27	.	17	.	TRBJ2-2	CASSPRAGPVNTGELFF	TGTGCCAGCAGTCCCCGGGCAGGGCCCGTTAACACCGGGGAGCTGTTTTTT
TRBV5-1	.	16	.	TRBJ2-1	CASSFRTGANYNEQFF	TGCGCCAGCAGCTTTCGGACGGGGGCCAATTACAATGAGCAGTTCTTC
TRBV11-2	TRBD1	16	.	TRBJ1-2	CASSLWGTEVNYGYTF	TGTGCCAGCAGCTTATGGGGGACAGAAGTCAACTATGGCTACACCTTC
TRBV10-1	.	15	.	TRBJ2-3	CASSEYVGVGDTQYF	TGCGCCAGCAGTGAGTATGTGGGAGTTGGAGATACGCAGTATTTT
TRBV30	.	14	.	TRBJ2-7	CAWNVGHGAYEQYF	TGTGCCTGGAATGTAGGGCACGGAGCCTACGAGCAGTACTTC
TRBV10-2	.	11	.	TRBJ2-7	CASSPPGEQYF	TGCGCCAGCAGTCCTCCGGGCGAGCAGTACTTC
TRBV6-1	.	11	.	TRBJ1-2	CATRQTYGYTF	TGTGCCACCAGACAGACCTATGGCTACACCTTC
TRBV28	.	17	.	TRBJ2-1	CASGSTNRYYSYNEQFF	TGTGCCAGCGGAAGTACAAACAGGTACTACTCCTACAATGAGCAGTTCTTC
TRBV19	TRBD2	15	.	TRBJ2-3	CASSHQREGTDTQYF	TGTGCCAGTAGTCACCAGCGGGAAGGCACAGATACGCAGTATTTT
TRBV29-1	.	11	.	TRBJ2-5	CSVDVSGTQYF	TGCAGCGTTGATGTTAGCGGGACCCAGTACTTC
TRBV5-1	.	13	few	TRBJ1-1	CASRGGWDTEAFF	TGCGCCAGCAGGGGTGGTTGGGACACTGAAGCTTTCTTT
TRBV7-9	.	18	.	TRBJ2-2	CASSLGSVRGRKNGELFF	TGTGCCAGCAGCTTAGGATCGGTTCGAGGGAGGAAGAACGGGGAGCTGTTTTTT
TRBV7-2	.	16	.	TRBJ1-1	CASSSLPRGWDTEAFF	TGTGCCAGCAGCTCCTTGCCCAGGGGCTGGGACACTGAAGCTTTCTTT
TRBV27	TRBD2	16	.	TRBJ2-7	CASSRQTSGRAYEQYF	TGTGCCAGCAGTAGACAGACTAGCGGGAGAGCCTACGAGCAGTACTTC
TRBV10-3	.	17	.	TRBJ1-1	CAISEPPGRDMNTEAFF	TGTGCCATCAGTGAGCCCCCCGGCCGCGATATGAACACTGAAGCTTTCTTT
TRBV7-3	.	14	.	TRBJ2-2	CASSSRVNTGELFF	TGTGCCAGCAGTTCTAGGGTCAACACCGGGGAGCTGTTTTTT
TRBV14	TRBD2	17	.	TRBJ2-1	CASSLPSGTSSYNEQFF	TGTGCCAGCAGCCTCCCGAGCGGGACCAGCTCCTACAATGAGCAGTTCTTC
TRBV7-9	TRBD2	15	.	TRBJ2-7	CASSSSGAASYEQYF	TGTGCCAGCAGCTCTAGCGGGGCTGCCTCCTACGAGCAGTACTTC
TRBV7-6	TRBD1	15	.	TRBJ2-2	CASSVGTENTGELFF	TGTGCCAGCAGCGTGGGGACAGAGAACACCGGGGAGCTGTTTTTT
TRBV28	TRBD2	14	.	TRBJ2-7	CASSLVSAGYEQYF	TGTGCCAGCAGTTTAGTGTCAGCGGGATACGAGCAGTACTTC
TRBV5-1	TRBD1	18	.	TRBJ2-5	CASSSQPPQGAVAETQYF	TGCGCCAGCAGCTCGCAACCTCCACAGGGGGCGGTGGCGGAGACCCAGTACTTC
TRBV7-8	.	15	.	TRBJ1-3	CASSPGGGSGNTIYF	TGTGCCAGCAGCCCGGGGGGGGGCTCTGGAAACACCATATATTTT
TRBV7-6	.	12	.	TRBJ2-5	CASSLGQETQYF	TGTGCCAGCAGCTTGGGCCAAGAGACCCAGTACTTC
TRBV5-8	.	16	.	TRBJ1-4	CASSFLGRRANEKLFF	TGTGCCAGCAGCTTCTTAGGTCGCCGGGCTAATGAAAAACTGTTTTTT
TRBV15	.	14	.	TRBJ1-4	CATSSRVTNEKLFF	TGTGCCACCAGCAGCAGGGTAACTAATGAAAAACTGTTTTTT
TRBV7-9	.	16	once	TRBJ2-5	CASSLMLGGGKETQYF	TGTGCCAGCAGCTTAATGCTAGGAGGGGGCAAGGAGACCCAGTACTTC
TRBV28	.	13	.	TRBJ2-2	CASIGSATGELFF	TGTGCCAGCATCGGGAGTGCAACCGGGGAGCTGTTTTTT
TRBV4-1	TRBD2	16	.	TRBJ2-3	CASSLGLAGVTDTQYF	TGCGCCAGCAGCCTGGGACTAGCGGGAGTTACGGATACGCAGTATTTT
TRBV30	.	14	.	TRBJ1-1	CAWRPRGWYTEAFF	TGTGCCTGGAGGCCCAGGGGATGGTACACTGAAGCTTTCTTT
TRBV5-4	.	13	.	TRBJ2-1	CASSSELVNEQFF	TGTGCCAGCAGCTCTGAACTAGTAAACGAGCAGTTCTTC
TRBV4-2	TRBD2	15	.	TRBJ2-4	CASSQDGGAGRFQYF	TGTGCCAGCAGCCAAGACGGGGGGGCTGGGAGATTTCAGTACTTC
TRBV10-1	.	12	.	TRBJ2-1	CASSLGPDEQFF	TGCGCCAGCAGTTTAGGCCCGGATGAGCAGTTCTTC
TRBV19	.	15	.	TRBJ1-1	CASSILAQGNTEAFF	TGTGCCAGTAGTATACTCGCACAGGGGAACACTGAAGCTTTCTTT